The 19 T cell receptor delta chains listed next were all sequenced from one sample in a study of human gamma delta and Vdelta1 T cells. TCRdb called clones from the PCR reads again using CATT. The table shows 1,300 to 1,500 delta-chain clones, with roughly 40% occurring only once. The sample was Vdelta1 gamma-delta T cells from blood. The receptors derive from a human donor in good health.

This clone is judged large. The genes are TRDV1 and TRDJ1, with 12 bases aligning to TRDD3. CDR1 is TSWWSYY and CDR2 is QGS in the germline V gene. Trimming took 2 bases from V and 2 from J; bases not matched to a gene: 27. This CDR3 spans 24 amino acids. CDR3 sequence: CALGETLPTTNYWGIPEGTDKLIF. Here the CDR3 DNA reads TGTGCTCTTGGGGAAACCCTTCCTACGACAAATTACTGGGGGATACCTGAAGGAACCGATAAACTCATCTTT.

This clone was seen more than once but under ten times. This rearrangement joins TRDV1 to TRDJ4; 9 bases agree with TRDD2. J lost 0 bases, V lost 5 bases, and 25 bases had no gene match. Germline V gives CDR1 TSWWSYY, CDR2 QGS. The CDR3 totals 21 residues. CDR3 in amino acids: CALGKIRTGLPTLGTPRPLIF. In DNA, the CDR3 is TGTGCTCTTGGGAAAATTAGGACCGGCCTTCCTACCCTCGGGACGCCCAGACCCCTGATCTTT.

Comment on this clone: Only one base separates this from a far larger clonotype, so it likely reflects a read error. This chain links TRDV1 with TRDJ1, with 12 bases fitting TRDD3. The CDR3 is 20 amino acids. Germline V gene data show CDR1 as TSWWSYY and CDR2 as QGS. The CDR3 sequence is CALGVETTKLGDTYTDKRIF. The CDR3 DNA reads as TGTGCTCTTGGGGTCGAAACGACCAAACTGGGGGATACCTACACCGATAAACGCATCTTT.

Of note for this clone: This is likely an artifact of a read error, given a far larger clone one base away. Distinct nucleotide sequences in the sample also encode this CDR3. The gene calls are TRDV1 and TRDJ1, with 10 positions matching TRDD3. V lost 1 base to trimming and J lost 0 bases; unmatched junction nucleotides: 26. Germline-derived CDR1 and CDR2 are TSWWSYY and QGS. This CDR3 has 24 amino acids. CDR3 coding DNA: TGTGCTCTTGGGGAACCCGAACGGGGTTCCCATGACTGGGGGATGGTTCCATACACCGATAAACTCATCTTT. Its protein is CALGEPERGSHDWGMVPYTDKLIF.

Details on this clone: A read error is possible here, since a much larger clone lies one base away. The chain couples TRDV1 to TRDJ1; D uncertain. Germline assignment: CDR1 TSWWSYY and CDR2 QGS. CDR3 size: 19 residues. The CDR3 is CALVEDYYLIGTHTDKLIF. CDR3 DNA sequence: TGTGCTCTTGTGGAAGACTACTACTTGATCGGGACTCACACCGATAAACTCATCTTT.

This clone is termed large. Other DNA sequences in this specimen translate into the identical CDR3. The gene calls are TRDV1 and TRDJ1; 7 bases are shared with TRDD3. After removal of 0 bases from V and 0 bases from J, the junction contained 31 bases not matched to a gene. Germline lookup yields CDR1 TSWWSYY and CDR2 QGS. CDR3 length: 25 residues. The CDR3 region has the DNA TGTGCTCTTGGGGAACTTGCTTACAGTTCCGCTGCGAGAGGAGTGTGGGGGACATACACCGATAAACTCATCTTT. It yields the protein CALGELAYSSAARGVWGTYTDKLIF.

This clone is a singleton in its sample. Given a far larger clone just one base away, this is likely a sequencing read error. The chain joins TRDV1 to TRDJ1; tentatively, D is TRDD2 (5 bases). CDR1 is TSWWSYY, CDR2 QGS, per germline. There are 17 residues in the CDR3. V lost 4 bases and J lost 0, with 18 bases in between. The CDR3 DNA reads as TGTGCTCTTGGGGCCTCCTTCACCACAGACTACACCGATAAACTCATCTTT. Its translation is CALGASFTTDYTDKLIF.

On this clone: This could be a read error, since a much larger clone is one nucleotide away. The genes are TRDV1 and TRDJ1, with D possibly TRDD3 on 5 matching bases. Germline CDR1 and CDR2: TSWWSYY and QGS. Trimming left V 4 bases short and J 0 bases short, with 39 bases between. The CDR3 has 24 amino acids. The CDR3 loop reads CALGARPPSSFGVTIAMYTDKLIF. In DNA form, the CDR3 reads TGTGCTCTTGGGGCCCGACCCCCATCCTCGTTTGGGGTCACGATCGCGATGTACACCGATAAACTCATCTTT.

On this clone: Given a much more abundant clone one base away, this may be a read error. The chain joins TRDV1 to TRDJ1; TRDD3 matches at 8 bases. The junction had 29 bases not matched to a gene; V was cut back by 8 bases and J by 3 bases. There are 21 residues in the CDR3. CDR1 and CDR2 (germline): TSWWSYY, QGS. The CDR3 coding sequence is TGTGCTCTTTTCCAAACTTCCACGCATGTCGGGGATACACTGAACCCCGATAAACTCATCTTT. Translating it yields CALFQTSTHVGDTLNPDKLIF.

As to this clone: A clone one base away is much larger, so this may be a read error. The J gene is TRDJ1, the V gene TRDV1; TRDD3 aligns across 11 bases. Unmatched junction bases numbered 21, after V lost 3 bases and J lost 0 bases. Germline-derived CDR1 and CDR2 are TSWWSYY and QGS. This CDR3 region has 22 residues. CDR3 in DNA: TGTGCTCTTGGGGATCCCGGGTGGGTCGTACTGGGGGATAATCACTACACCGATAAACTCATCTTT. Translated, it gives CALGDPGWVVLGDNHYTDKLIF.

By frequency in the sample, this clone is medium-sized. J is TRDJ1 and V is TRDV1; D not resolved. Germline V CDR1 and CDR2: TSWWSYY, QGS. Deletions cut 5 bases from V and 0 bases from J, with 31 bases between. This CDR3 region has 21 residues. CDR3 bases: TGTGCTCTTGGGAACCAATTTCCGGACATGTACCGTACTCAGTACACCGATAAACTCATCTTT. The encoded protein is CALGNQFPDMYRTQYTDKLIF.

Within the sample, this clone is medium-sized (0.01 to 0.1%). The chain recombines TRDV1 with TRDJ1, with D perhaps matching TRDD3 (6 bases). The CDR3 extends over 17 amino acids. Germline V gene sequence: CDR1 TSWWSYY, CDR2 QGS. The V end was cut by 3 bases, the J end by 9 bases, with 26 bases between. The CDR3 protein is CALGDPPHVRGLGELIF. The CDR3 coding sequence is TGTGCTCTTGGGGACCCCCCTCATGTAAGGGGATTAGGGGAACTCATCTTT.

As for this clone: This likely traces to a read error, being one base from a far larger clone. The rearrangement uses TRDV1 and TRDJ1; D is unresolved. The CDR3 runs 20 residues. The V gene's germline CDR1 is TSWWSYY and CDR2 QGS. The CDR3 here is CALGELVVREGWPYTGKLIF. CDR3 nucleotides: TGTGCTCTTGGGGAACTGGTAGTGCGGGAAGGATGGCCGTACACCGGTAAACTCATCTTT.

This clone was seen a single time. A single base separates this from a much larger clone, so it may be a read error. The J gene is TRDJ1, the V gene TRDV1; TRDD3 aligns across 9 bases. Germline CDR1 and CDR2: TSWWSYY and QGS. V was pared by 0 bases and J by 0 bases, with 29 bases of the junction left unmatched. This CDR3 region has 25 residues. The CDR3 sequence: CALGELALPRPYGGYCIPYTDKLIF. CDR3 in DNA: TGTGCTCTTGGGGAACTCGCCCTCCCCCGCCCCTATGGGGGATATTGCATTCCGTACACCGATAAACTCATCTTT.

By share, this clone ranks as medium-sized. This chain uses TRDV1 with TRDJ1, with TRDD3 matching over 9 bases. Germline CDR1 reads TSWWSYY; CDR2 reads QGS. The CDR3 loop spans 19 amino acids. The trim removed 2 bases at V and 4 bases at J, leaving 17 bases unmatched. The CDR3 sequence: CALGEATGDTRPYSDKLIF. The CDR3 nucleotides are TGTGCTCTTGGGGAAGCCACTGGGGATACGCGTCCTTACAGCGATAAACTCATCTTT.

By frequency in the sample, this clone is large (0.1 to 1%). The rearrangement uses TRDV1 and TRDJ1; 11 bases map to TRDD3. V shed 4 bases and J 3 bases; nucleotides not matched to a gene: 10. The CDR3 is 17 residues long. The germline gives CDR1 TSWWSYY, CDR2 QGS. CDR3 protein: CALGAVDWGIIADKLIF. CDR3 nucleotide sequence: TGTGCTCTTGGGGCCGTAGACTGGGGGATAATCGCCGATAAACTCATCTTT.

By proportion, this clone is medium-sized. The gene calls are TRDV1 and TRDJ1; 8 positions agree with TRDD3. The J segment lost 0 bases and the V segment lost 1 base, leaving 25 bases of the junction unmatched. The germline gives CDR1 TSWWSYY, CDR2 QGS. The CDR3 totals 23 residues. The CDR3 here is CALGEPPPSPIFLGGYYTDKLIF. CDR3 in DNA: TGTGCTCTTGGGGAACCACCCCCTTCCCCCATTTTCCTGGGGGGATATTACACCGATAAACTCATCTTT.

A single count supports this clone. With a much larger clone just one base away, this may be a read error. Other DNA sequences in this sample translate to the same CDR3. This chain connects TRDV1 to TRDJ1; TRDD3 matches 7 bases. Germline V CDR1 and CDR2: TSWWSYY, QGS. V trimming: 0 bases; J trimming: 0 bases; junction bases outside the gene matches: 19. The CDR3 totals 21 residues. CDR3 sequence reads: CALGELYSRRGGPLYTDKLIF. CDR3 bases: TGTGCTCTTGGGGAACTCTACTCTCGCCGTGGGGGACCTCTATACACCGATAAACTCATCTTT.

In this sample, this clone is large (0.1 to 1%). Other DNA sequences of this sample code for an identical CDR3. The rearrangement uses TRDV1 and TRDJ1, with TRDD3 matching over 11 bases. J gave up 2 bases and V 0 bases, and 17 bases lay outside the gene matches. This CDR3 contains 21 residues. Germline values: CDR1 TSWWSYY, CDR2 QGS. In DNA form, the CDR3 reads TGTGCTCTTGGGGAACTTTCTCCCGACCGTACTGGGGGATATCTGACCGATAAACTCATCTTT. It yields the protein CALGELSPDRTGGYLTDKLIF.